These 29 T cell receptor beta chains came from one sample sequenced in a study of blood T cells in healthy people across ages. It was with a sample-barcoded 5' primer and a J-beta primer mix that a second PCR of about 6 to 12 cycles was run. TCRdb redid the calling of the 5' RACE reads with MiXCR, one entry per CDR3 protein. Of about 650,000 distinct CDR3 sequences in the sample, under 65% are singletons; the top ten hold roughly 14%. The sequencing input was blood. The receptors derive from a woman of 80 years or more in good health.

The rearrangement links TRBV29-1 to TRBJ2-7, with TRBD1 identical over 10 bases. This CDR3 spans 14 amino acids. V dropped 1 base and J dropped 4; count of bases not matched to a gene: 4. The germline V gene encodes CDR1 SQVTM and CDR2 ANQGSEA. The CDR3 DNA sequence: TGCAGCGTTGAAGGGGACAGGGGCCCTTACGAGCAGTACTTC. It codes for CSVEGDRGPYEQYF.

CDR3 nucleotide sequence: TGCAGCGTTGACCGACTAGCTCTGAATGAGCAGTTCTTC. This codes for CSVDRLALNEQFF. The chain joins TRBV29-1 to TRBJ2-1; TRBD2 agrees at 7 bases. From germline, CDR1 is SQVTM and CDR2 ANQGSEA. Trimming removed 3 bases from V and 7 bases from J; junction bases left unmatched: 6. The length of the CDR3 is 13 residues.

The genes are TRBV20-1 and TRBJ2-1; a weak D match, TRBD1 (6 bases). The J call may be mistaken, given a closer DNA end match to TRBJ2-7. The germline V gene encodes CDR1 DFQATT and CDR2 SNEGSKA (reference sequence). The CDR3 has 15 residues. In nucleotides, the CDR3 is TGCAGTGCTACCCCCCTGGGAAGGGGGTACAATGAGCAGTACTTC. Translation gives CSATPLGRGYNEQYF.

This clonotype was detected ten times or more. V and J are TRBV7-9 and TRBJ2-3, with 7 bases identical to TRBD2. V was pared by 3 bases and J by 3 bases, with 6 bases of the junction left unmatched. This CDR3 comprises 15 residues. In germline, CDR1 is SEHNR, CDR2 FQNEAQ (reference sequence). In DNA, the CDR3 is TGTGCCAGCAGCTTGGGAGGGAGGACAACAGATACGCAGTATTTT. It codes for CASSLGGRTTDTQYF.

As concerns this clonotype: A much larger clone sits a single nucleotide away, making a read error possible. This sequence joins TRBV4-2 and TRBJ2-7; the match to TRBD2 covers 9 bases. Germline V lookup: CDR1 LGHNA, CDR2 YNFKEQ. Trimming at V came to 4 bases and at J to 7 bases, leaving 14 bases not matched to a gene. This CDR3 has 16 amino acids. CDR3 region: CASSPFSGSSSNEQYF. The DNA of the CDR3 is TGTGCCAGCAGCCCATTTAGCGGGAGTTCCTCCAATGAGCAGTACTTC.

This clonotype was seen many times. The rearrangement uses TRBV6-5 and TRBJ2-7; 7 bases are shared with TRBD1. With V trimmed by 0 bases and J by 3 bases, 20 bases remained unmatched. The CDR3 consists of 20 residues. The V gene's germline CDR1 is MNHEY and CDR2 SVGAGI. The CDR3 region is CASSYSADRERASFRYEQYF. The CDR3 nucleotides read TGTGCCAGCAGTTACTCGGCCGACAGGGAACGGGCGTCCTTTCGCTACGAGCAGTACTTC.

This clonotype was detected only once. A read error may be the cause here, since a much bigger clone is one base away. The chain links TRBV20-1 to TRBJ2-1; TRBD2 matches 10 bases. Gene TRBJ2-7 matches the end of the DNA better, so the J call may be wrong. Germline V gene lookup returns CDR1 DFQATT and CDR2 SNEGSKA (reference sequence). The CDR3 spans 18 residues. The CDR3 loop reads CSARGVSGRFSSYNEQYF. Here the CDR3 DNA reads TGCAGTGCTAGAGGGGTTAGCGGGAGGTTCAGCTCCTACAATGAGCAGTACTTC.

This clonotype has at least ten counts. This chain links TRBV29-1 with TRBJ1-1, with 7 nucleotides matching TRBD1. The CDR3 contains 14 residues. Germline CDR1 is SQVTM and CDR2 is ANQGSEA. The junction had 8 bases not matched to a gene; V was cut back by 3 bases and J by 4 bases. In DNA form, the CDR3 reads TGCAGCGTTGAGAAGGGGGCGCGGAGCACTGAAGCTTTCTTT. This translates into CSVEKGARSTEAFF.

This clonotype was recorded at least ten times. The gene calls are TRBV27 and TRBJ2-7; 8 positions match TRBD1. The germline gives CDR1 MNHEY, CDR2 SMNVEV (reference sequence). CDR3 length equals 14 residues. The V and J ends lost 4 bases and 2 bases, in that order; junction bases with no gene match: 4. This CDR3 is CASSSLDRAYEQYF. The CDR3 DNA reads TGTGCCAGCAGTTCCCTGGACAGGGCCTACGAGCAGTACTTC.

CDR3 bases: TGCGCCAGCAGCCAAGATGTAGGTAGGGAGAATCAGCCCCAGCATTTT. Amino acid sequence: CASSQDVGRENQPQHF. The chain carries TRBV4-3 and TRBJ1-5, with no clear D. V lost 0 bases and J lost 4, with 13 bases in between. CDR1 is LGHNA, CDR2 YSLEER, per germline. This CDR3 has 16 residues.

The J gene is TRBJ2-7, the V gene TRBV7-9; D ambiguous. Germline V CDR1 and CDR2: SEHNR, FQNEAQ (reference sequence). The CDR3 runs to 13 residues. Trimming stripped 4 bases from V and 6 bases from J, with 13 bases between. As DNA, the CDR3 is TGTGCCAGCAGCTCCCGCGTATTGGGCGAGCAGTACTTC. It is translated as CASSSRVLGEQYF.

The chain uses TRBV4-1 and TRBJ2-7; D possibly corresponds to TRBD2 (5 bases). Looked up from germline, CDR1 is MGHRA and CDR2 is YSYEKL. The CDR3 loop spans 18 amino acids. V lost 3 bases to trimming and J lost 3 bases, with 24 bases between them. CDR3 nucleotide sequence: TGCGCCAGCAGCCAGGAAGGACTCTCAGGAATAGGGAACTACGAGCAGTACTTC. Encoded protein: CASSQEGLSGIGNYEQYF.

The chain links TRBV29-1 to TRBJ2-5, with D perhaps matching TRBD1 (5 bases). Germline CDR1 SQVTM, CDR2 ANQGSEA. This CDR3 has 14 amino acids. V was trimmed by 7 bases and J by 5 bases, leaving 20 bases between them. The CDR3 is CSASGRVARETQYF. The DNA of the CDR3 is TGCAGCGCCTCGGGCAGGGTAGCACGGGAGACCCAGTACTTC.

This clonotype showed up many times. This rearrangement joins TRBV29-1 to TRBJ2-3, with 7 bases that match TRBD1. Germline V gene sequence: CDR1 SQVTM, CDR2 ANQGSEA. This CDR3 region has 16 residues. J lost 4 bases, V lost 7 bases, and 17 bases had no gene match. CDR3 region: CSAVGETGRGADTQYF. CDR3 nucleotides: TGCAGCGCCGTGGGCGAGACAGGGAGAGGCGCAGATACGCAGTATTTT.

This clonotype was observed many times. One end of the junction is discordant with germline, which a read error may explain. The chain combines TRBV5-1 with TRBJ2-5; no clear D. There are 14 residues in the CDR3. The germline CDR1 and CDR2 sequences are SGHRS and YFSETQ. The CDR3 DNA is TGTGCCAGCAGCTTAACCGGCCAAGGAGAGACCCAGTACTTC. It specifies CASSLTGQGETQYF.

The chain carries TRBV5-1 and TRBJ2-7; D is ambiguous. Germline V CDR1 and CDR2: SGHRS, YFSETQ. V dropped 4 bases and J dropped 3 bases, with 17 bases sitting between them. The CDR3 sequence is 15 residues long. In DNA form, the CDR3 reads TGCGCCAGCAGCGCCACGACACGGGCTAGCTACGAGCAGTACTTC. It specifies CASSATTRASYEQYF.

This clonotype was found a few times. This may stem from a read error, because a much larger clone lies one nucleotide away. The chain employs TRBV29-1 and TRBJ2-1; 8 positions match TRBD2. With the DNA end fitting TRBJ2-7 better, the J assignment may be wrong. The CDR3 is 14 residues long. The germline CDR1 and CDR2 sequences are SQVTM and ANQGSEA. CDR3 residues: CSVLSGSSYNEQYF. The CDR3 DNA reads TGCAGCGTCCTAAGCGGGAGCTCCTACAATGAGCAGTACTTC.

The chain combines TRBV5-1 with TRBJ1-5; D is perhaps TRBD1 (6 bases). V lost 4 bases and J 6 bases, leaving 17 bases between the germline ends. The CDR3 consists of 15 residues. Germline CDR1 is SGHRS and CDR2 is YFSETQ. This chain's CDR3 is CASSREGGSGQPQHF. The DNA for the CDR3 is TGCGCCAGCAGCAGAGAGGGGGGGTCGGGTCAGCCCCAGCATTTT.

This clonotype was counted a few times. This chain uses TRBV15 with TRBJ2-5, with D perhaps TRBD1 (6 bases). V was trimmed by 0 bases and J by 4 bases, leaving 9 bases between them. CDR3 length equals 14 residues. Per the germline V gene, CDR1 is LNHNV and CDR2 is YYDKDF (reference sequence). The DNA for the CDR3 is TGTGCCACCAGCAGAGACAGGGGCCCAGAGACCCAGTACTTC. Residues: CATSRDRGPETQYF.

For this clonotype: One end of the junction does not line up with germline, which may come from a read error. V gene TRBV30 combines with J gene TRBJ2-6; D is perhaps TRBD2 (6 bases). Germline values: CDR1 GTSNPN, CDR2 SVGIG (reference sequence). The CDR3 spans 20 residues. DNA for the CDR3: TGTGCCTGGAGTGTACTCTCGGGGAGGCTCCCAATATCTGCGGCCAACGTCCTGACTTTC. Amino acid sequence: CAWSVLSGRLPISAANVLTF.

This clonotype has a count of ten or more. The rearrangement uses TRBV4-1 and TRBJ2-2; 10 nucleotides match TRBD2. Germline CDR1 reads MGHRA; CDR2 reads YSYEKL. This CDR3 contains 17 residues. V shed 0 bases and J 6 bases; nucleotides not matched to a gene: 7. The CDR3 DNA sequence: TGCGCCAGCAGCCAAGACCCTAGCGGGAGTCCGCCCGGGGAGCTGTTTTTT. Its translation is CASSQDPSGSPPGELFF.

The gene calls are TRBV7-2 and TRBJ1-2; the D gene is possibly TRBD1 (5 bases). The CDR3 loop spans 16 amino acids. Deletions cut 2 bases from V and 0 bases from J, with 13 bases between. Germline loops: CDR1 SGHTA, CDR2 FQGNSA. The CDR3 nucleotides are TGTGCCAGCAGCTTACTGGCAGGGCAAGCTAACTATGGCTACACCTTC. Protein product: CASSLLAGQANYGYTF.

J is TRBJ2-7 and V is TRBV20-1; weak D call: TRBD2 (5 bases). The CDR3 is made up of 14 amino acids. Germline CDR1 reads DFQATT; CDR2 reads SNEGSKA (reference sequence). V was clipped by 5 bases and J by 4 bases, with 18 bases between them. CDR3 DNA sequence: TGCAGTGCTGAACCGGGGTGGGCCGGGTACGAGCAGTACTTC. This encodes CSAEPGWAGYEQYF.

Concerning this clonotype itself: A much bigger clone sits one base away, suggesting this may be a read error. V gene TRBV20-1 combines with J gene TRBJ2-7, with a weak D call TRBD2 (7 bases). V was pared by 6 bases and J by 6 bases, with 27 bases between. Germline V gene lookup returns CDR1 DFQATT and CDR2 SNEGSKA (reference sequence). The CDR3 is made up of 16 amino acids. The DNA for the CDR3 is TGCAGTGCCTTCCGGGGGGACACTCCTGTTCGTGGCGAGCAGTACTTC. This sequence encodes CSAFRGDTPVRGEQYF.

This chain uses TRBV13 with TRBJ2-7; no reliable D call. The CDR3 is 15 residues long. V lost 5 bases, J lost 2 bases, and 16 bases lay in between. Germline V CDR1 and CDR2: PRHDT, FYEKMQ (reference sequence). The CDR3 DNA reads TGTGCCAGCAGCCCTCCAGACAAGATCACCTACGAGCAGTACTTC. It translates to CASSPPDKITYEQYF.

The J gene is TRBJ2-3, the V gene TRBV29-1; either TRBD1 or TRBD2 may fit D (5 bases each). The germline gives CDR1 SQVTM, CDR2 ANQGSEA. The CDR3 length is 12 residues. DNA for the CDR3: TGCATCATCAGAGGGGTAGGAGATACGCAGTATTTT. Residues: CIIRGVGDTQYF.

The V call is TRBV3-1, the J call TRBJ2-5; tentatively, D is TRBD1 (5 bases). The V gene's germline CDR1 is LGHDT and CDR2 YNNKEL (reference sequence). The CDR3 consists of 18 residues. V was pared by 1 base and J by 8 bases, with 26 bases between. The CDR3 here is CASSQGALDTDTPRTQYF. The CDR3 DNA reads as TGTGCCAGCAGCCAAGGGGCTTTGGACACAGACACTCCGAGAACCCAGTACTTC.

This clonotype appeared a few times. A read error may explain this, as a much larger clone is one base away. The J gene is TRBJ2-7, the V gene TRBV10-3, with 7 nucleotides matching TRBD2. The CDR3 is made up of 15 amino acids. V lost 2 bases to trimming and J lost 4 bases; unmatched junction nucleotides: 8. Germline CDR1 and CDR2: ENHRY and SYGVKD. CDR3 residues: CAISEAEAGVYEQYF. For the CDR3, the DNA is TGTGCCATCAGTGAGGCGGAGGCGGGGGTGTACGAGCAGTACTTC.

The CDR3 region has the DNA TGTGCCAGCAGCTGGACGGATAGCACAGATACGCAGTATTTT. The encoded protein is CASSWTDSTDTQYF. The chain couples TRBV7-3 to TRBJ2-3; D is ambiguous. The CDR3 length is 14 residues. Germline V gene data show CDR1 as SGHTA and CDR2 as FQGTGA. Trimming stripped 4 bases from V and 0 bases from J, with 8 bases between.